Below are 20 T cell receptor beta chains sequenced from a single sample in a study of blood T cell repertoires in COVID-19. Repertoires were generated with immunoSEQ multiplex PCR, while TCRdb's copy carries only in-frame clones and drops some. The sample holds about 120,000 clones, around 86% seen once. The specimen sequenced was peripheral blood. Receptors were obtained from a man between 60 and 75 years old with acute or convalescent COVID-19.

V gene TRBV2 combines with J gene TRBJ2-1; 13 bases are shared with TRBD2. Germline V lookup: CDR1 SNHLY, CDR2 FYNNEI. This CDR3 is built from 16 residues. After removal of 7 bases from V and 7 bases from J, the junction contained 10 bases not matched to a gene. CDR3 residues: CASNPLAGGDSNEQFF. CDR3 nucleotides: TGTGCCAGCAATCCACTAGCGGGAGGGGATAGTAATGAGCAGTTCTTC.

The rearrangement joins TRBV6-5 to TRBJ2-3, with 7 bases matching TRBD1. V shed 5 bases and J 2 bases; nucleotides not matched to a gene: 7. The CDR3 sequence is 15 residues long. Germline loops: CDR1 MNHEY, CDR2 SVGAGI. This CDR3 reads CASSPRQGSTDTQYF. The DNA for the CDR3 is TGTGCCAGCAGTCCCCGACAGGGTTCCACAGATACGCAGTATTTT.

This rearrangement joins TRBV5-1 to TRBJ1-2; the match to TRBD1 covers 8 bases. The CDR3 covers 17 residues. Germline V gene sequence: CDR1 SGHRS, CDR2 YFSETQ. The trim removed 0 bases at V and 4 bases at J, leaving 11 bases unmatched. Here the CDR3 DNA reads TGCGCCAGCAGCTTGGCCGGTAGTACAGGGGGAACCTATGGCTACACCTTC. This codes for CASSLAGSTGGTYGYTF.

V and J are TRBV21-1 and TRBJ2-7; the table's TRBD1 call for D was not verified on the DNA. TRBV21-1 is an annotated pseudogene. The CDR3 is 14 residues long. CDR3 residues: CASTLTGVPYEQYF. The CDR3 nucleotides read TGTGCCAGCACCTTAACAGGGGTCCCCTACGAGCAGTACTTC.

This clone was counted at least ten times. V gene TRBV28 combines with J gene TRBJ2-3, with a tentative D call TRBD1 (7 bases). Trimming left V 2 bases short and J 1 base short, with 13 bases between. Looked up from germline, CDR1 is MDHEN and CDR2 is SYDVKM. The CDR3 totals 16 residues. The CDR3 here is CASSLVGGTGTDTQYF. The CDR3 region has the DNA TGTGCCAGCAGTTTAGTCGGCGGGACAGGCACAGATACGCAGTATTTT.

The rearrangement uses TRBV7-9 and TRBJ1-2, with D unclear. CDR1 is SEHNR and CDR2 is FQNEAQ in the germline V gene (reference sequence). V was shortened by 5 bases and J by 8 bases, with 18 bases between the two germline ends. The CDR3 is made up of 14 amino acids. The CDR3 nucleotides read TGTGCCAGCAGCCCCGCGGAATGGTTCCAAGGCTACACCTTC. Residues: CASSPAEWFQGYTF.

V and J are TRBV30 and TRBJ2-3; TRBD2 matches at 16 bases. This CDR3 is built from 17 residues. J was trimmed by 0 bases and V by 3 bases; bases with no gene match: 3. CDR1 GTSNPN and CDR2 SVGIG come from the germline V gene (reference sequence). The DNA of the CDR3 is TGTGCCTGGAGCGGGACTAGCGGGAGGGCTAGCACAGATACGCAGTATTTT. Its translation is CAWSGTSGRASTDTQYF.

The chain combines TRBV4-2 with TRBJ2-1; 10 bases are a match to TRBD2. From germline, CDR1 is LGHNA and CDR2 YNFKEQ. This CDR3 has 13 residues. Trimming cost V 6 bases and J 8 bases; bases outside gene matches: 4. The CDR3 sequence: CASSLAGVHEQFF. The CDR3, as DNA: TGTGCCAGCAGTCTAGCGGGAGTCCATGAGCAGTTCTTC.

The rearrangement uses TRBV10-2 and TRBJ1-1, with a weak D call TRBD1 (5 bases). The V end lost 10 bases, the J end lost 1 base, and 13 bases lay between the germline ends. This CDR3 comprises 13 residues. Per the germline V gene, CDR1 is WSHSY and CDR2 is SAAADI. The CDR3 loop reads CATKDGGNTEAFF. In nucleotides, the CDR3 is TGCGCCACCAAGGACGGGGGGAACACTGAAGCTTTCTTT.

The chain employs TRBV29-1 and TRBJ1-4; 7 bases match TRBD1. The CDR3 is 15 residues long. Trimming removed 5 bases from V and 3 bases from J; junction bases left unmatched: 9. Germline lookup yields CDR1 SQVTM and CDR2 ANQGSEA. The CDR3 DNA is TGCAGCGTTCTCGAGGTGGGGACAGCTAATGAAAAACTGTTTTTT. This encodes CSVLEVGTANEKLFF.

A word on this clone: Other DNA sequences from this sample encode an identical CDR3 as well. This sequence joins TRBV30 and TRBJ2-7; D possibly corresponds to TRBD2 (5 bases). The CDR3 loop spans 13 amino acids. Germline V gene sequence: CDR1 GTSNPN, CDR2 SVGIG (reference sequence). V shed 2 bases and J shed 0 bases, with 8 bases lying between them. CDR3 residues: CAWSRSGSYEQYF. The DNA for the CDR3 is TGTGCCTGGAGTAGGAGCGGCTCCTACGAGCAGTACTTC.

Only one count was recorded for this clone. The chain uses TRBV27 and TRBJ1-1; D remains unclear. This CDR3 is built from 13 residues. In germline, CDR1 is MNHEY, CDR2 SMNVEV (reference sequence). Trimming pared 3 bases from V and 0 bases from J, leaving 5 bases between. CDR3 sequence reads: CASSLEMNTEAFF. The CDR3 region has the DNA TGTGCCAGCAGTTTGGAGATGAACACTGAAGCTTTCTTT.

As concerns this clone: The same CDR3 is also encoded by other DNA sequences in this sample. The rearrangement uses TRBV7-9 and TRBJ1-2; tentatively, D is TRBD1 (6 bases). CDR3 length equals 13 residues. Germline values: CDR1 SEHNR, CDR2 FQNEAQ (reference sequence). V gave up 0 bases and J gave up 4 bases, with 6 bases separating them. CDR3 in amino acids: CASSLAGAYGYTF. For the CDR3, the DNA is TGTGCCAGCAGCTTAGCGGGGGCCTATGGCTACACCTTC.

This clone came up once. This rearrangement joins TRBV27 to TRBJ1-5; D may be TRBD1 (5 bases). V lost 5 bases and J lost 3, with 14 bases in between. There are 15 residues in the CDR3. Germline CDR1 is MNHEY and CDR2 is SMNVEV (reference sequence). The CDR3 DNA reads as TGTGCCAGCAGTCCCCTGGAAGGGGCCAATCAGCCCCAGCATTTT. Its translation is CASSPLEGANQPQHF.

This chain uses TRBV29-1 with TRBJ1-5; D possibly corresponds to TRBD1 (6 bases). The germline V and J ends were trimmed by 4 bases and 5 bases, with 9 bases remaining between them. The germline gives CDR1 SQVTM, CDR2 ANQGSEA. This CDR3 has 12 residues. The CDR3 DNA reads TGCAGCGTTGTACAGGGAGATCAGCCCCAGCATTTT. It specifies CSVVQGDQPQHF.

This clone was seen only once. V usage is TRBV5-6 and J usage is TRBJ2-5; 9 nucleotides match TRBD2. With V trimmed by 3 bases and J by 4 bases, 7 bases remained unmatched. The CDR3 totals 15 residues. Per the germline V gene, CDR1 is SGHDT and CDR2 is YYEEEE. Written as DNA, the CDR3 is TGTGCCAGCAGCTCCGTTAGTAGCGGGGGAGAGACCCAGTACTTC. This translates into CASSSVSSGGETQYF.

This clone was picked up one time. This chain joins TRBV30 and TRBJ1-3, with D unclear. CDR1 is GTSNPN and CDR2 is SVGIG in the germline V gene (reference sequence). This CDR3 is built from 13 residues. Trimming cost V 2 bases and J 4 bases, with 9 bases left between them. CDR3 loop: CAWSTSFGNTIYF. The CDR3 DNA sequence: TGTGCCTGGAGTACTTCTTTCGGAAACACCATATATTTT. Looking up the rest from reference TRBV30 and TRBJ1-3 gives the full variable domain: SQTIHQWPATLVQPVGSPLSLECTVEGTSNPNLYWYRQAAGRGLQLLFYSVGIGQISSEVPQNLSASRPQDRQFILSSKKLLLSDSGFYLCAWSTSFGNTIYFGEGSWLTVV.

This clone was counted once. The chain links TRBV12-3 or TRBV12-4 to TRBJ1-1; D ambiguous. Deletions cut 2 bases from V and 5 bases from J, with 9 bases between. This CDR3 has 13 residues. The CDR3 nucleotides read TGTGCCAGCAGTTTATTGCCGGGGACTGAAGCTTTCTTT. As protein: CASSLLPGTEAFF.

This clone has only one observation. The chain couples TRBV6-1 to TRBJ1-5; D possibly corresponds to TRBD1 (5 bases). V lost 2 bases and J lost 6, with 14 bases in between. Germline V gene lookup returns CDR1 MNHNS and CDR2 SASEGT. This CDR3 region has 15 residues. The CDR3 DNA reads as TGTGCCAGCAGTGAAACCGGGGGATGGGGTCAGCCCCAGCATTTT. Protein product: CASSETGGWGQPQHF.

The DNA of the CDR3 is TGTGCCAGCAGCCCCAGACAGGGGAGCAATCAGCCCCAGCATTTT. It specifies CASSPRQGSNQPQHF. The V gene is TRBV7-8, the J gene TRBJ1-5; TRBD1 agrees at 8 bases. This CDR3 has 15 residues. Germline assignment: CDR1 SGHVS and CDR2 FQNEAQ. V dropped 5 bases and J dropped 1; count of bases not matched to a gene: 4.